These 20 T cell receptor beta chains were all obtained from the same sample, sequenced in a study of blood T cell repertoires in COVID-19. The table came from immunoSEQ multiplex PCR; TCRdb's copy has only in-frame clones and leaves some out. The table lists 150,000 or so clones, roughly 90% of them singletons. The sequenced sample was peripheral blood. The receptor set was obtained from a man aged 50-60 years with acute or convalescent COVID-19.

Written as DNA, the CDR3 is TGTGCCAGCTCCGAAGGACTAGCGGTCTACAATGAGCAGTTCTTC. Its translation: CASSEGLAVYNEQFF. The V gene is TRBV27, the J gene TRBJ2-1, with TRBD2 matching over 10 bases. In germline, CDR1 is MNHEY, CDR2 SMNVEV (reference sequence). The V and J ends lost 8 bases and 3 bases, in that order; junction bases with no gene match: 7. The CDR3 contains 15 residues.

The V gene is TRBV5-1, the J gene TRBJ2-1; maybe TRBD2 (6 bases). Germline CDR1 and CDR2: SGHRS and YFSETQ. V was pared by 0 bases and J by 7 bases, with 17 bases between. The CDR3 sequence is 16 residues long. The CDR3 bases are TGCGCCAGCAGCTTGGTGGTACGGGAGCCCCATAATGAGCAGTTCTTC. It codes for CASSLVVREPHNEQFF.

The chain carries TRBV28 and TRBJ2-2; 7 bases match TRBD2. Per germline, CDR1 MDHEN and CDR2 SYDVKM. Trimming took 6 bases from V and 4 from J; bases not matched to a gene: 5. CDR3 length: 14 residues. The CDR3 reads CASSSGGATGELFF. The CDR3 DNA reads TGTGCCAGCAGCTCGGGGGGTGCCACCGGGGAGCTGTTTTTT. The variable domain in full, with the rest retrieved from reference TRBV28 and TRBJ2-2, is DVKVTQSSRYLVKRTGEKVFLECVQDMDHENMFWYRQDPGLGLRLIYFSYDVKMKEKGDIPEGYSVSREKKERFSLILESASTNQTSMYLCASSSGGATGELFFGEGSRLTVL.

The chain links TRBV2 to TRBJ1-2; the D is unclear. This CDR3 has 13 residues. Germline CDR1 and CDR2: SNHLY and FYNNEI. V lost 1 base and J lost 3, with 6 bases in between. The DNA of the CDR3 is TGTGCCAGCAGTGAAGAGCGCTACTATGGCTACACCTTC. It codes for CASSEERYYGYTF.

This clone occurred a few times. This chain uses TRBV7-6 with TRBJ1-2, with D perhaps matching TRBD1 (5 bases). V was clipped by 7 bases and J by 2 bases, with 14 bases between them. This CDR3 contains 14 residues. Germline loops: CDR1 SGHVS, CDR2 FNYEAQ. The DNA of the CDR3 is TGTGCCAGCAAGACTGACAGTACCAACTATGGCTACACCTTC. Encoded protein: CASKTDSTNYGYTF.

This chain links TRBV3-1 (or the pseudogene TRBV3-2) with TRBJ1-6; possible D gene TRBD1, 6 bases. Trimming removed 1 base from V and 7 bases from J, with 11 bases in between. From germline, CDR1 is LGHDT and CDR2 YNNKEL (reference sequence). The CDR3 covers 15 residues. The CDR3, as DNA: TGTGCCAGCAGCCAAGGAGGTAGGGGGAATTCACCCCTCCACTTT. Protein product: CASSQGGRGNSPLHF.

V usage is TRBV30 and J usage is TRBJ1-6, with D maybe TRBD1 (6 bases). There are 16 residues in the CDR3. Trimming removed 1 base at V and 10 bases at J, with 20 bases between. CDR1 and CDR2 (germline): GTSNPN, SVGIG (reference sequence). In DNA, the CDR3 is TGTGCCTGGAGTGCCCTATCGGGACAATTAGGCTCACCCCTCCACTTT. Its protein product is CAWSALSGQLGSPLHF.

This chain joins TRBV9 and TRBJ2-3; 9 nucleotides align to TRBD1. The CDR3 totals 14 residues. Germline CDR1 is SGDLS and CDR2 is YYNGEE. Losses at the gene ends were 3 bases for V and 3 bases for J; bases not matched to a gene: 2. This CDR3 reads CASSGGQGTDTQYF. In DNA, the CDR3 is TGTGCCAGCAGCGGTGGACAGGGGACAGATACGCAGTATTTT. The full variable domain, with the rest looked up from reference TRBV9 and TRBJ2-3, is DSGVTQTPKHLITATGQRVTLRCSPRSGDLSVYWYQQSLDQGLQFLIQYYNGEERAKGNILERFSAQQFPDLHSELNLSSLELGDSALYFCASSGGQGTDTQYFGPGTRLTVL.

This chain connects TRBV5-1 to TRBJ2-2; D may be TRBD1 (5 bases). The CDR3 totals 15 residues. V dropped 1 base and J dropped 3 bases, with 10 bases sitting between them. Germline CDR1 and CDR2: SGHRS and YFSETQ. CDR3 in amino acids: CASSLLGADTGELFF. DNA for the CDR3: TGCGCCAGCAGCTTGTTAGGGGCGGACACCGGGGAGCTGTTTTTT.

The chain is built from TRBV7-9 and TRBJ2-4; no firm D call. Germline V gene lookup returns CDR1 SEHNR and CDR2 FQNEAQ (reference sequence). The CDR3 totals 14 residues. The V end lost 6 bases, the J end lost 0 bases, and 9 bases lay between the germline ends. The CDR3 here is CASSSELAKNIQYF. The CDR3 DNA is TGTGCCAGCAGTAGTGAACTAGCCAAAAACATTCAGTACTTC.

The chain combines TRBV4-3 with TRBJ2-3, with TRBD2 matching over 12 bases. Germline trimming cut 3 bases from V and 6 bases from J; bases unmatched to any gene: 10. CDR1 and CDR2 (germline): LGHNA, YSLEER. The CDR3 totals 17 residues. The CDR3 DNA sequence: TGCGCCAGCAGCCAGGGGTTACTAGCGGGGGGTGGTGATACGCAGTATTTT. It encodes CASSQGLLAGGGDTQYF.

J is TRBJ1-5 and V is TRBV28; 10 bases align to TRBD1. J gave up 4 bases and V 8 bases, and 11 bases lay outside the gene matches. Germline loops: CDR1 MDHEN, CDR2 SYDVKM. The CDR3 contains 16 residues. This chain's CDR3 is CASRDRGYVGNQPQHF. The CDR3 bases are TGTGCCAGCCGGGACAGGGGATATGTGGGAAATCAGCCCCAGCATTTT.

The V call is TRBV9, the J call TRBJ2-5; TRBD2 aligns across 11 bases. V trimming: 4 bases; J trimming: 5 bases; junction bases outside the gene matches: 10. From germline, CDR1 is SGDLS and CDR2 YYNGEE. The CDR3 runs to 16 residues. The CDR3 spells CASSPASGGMGETQYF. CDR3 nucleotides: TGTGCCAGCAGCCCGGCTAGCGGGGGGATGGGGGAGACCCAGTACTTC.

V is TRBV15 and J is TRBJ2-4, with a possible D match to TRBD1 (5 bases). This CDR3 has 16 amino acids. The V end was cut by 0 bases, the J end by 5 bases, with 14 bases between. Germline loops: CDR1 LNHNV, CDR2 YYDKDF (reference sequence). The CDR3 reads CATSRDEGVRENIQYF. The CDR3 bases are TGTGCCACCAGCAGAGATGAAGGGGTTCGGGAAAACATTCAGTACTTC.

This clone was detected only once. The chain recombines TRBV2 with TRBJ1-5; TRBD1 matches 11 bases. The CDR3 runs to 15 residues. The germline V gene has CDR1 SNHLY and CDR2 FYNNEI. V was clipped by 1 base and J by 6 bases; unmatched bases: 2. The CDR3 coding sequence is TGTGCCAGCAGTGAAGTAGGGACAGGGGGTCAGCCCCAGCATTTT. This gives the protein CASSEVGTGGQPQHF.

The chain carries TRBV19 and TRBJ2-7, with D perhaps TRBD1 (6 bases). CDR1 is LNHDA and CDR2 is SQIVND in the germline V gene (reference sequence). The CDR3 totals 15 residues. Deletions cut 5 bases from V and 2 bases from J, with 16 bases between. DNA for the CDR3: TGTGCCAGTAGTGCCGCAGGGGAAATTGCCTACGAGCAGTACTTC. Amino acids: CASSAAGEIAYEQYF.

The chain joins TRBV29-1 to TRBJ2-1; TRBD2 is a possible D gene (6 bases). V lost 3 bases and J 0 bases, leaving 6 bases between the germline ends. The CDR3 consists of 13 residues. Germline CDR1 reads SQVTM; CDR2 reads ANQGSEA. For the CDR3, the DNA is TGCAGCGTTGAGCGGGGCTCCTACAATGAGCAGTTCTTC. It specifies CSVERGSYNEQFF.

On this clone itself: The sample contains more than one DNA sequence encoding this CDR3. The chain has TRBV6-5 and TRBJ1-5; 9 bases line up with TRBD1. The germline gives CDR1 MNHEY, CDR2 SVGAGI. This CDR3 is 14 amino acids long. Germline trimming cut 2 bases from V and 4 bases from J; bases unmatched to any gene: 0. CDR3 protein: CASSYGTGNQPQHF. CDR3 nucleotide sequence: TGTGCCAGCAGTTACGGGACAGGGAATCAGCCCCAGCATTTT.

The CDR3 nucleotides are TGTGCCAGCAGTACTCCAATTGACAGGGGCTCCGGGGAGCTGTTTTTT. This encodes CASSTPIDRGSGELFF. The genes are TRBV28 and TRBJ2-2, with 8 bases matching TRBD1. V gave up 5 bases and J gave up 6 bases; unmatched junction bases: 11. Germline lookup yields CDR1 MDHEN and CDR2 SYDVKM. The CDR3 length is 16 residues.

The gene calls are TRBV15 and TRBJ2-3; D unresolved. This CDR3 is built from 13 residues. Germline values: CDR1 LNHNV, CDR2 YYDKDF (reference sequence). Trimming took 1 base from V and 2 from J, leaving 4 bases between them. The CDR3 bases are TGTGCCACCAGCAGAGTATTCACAGATACGCAGTATTTT. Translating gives CATSRVFTDTQYF.